One and the same sample provided the 27 T cell receptor beta chains below, sequenced in a study of T cell responses to AZD1222 COVID-19 vaccine. Assay: immunoSEQ multiplex PCR; the TCRdb copy retains only in-frame clones and omits some. The table has 100,000 to 150,000 clones, roughly 93% seen once. This specimen consisted of peripheral blood, obtained on day 0 of AZD1222 vaccination. The receptors derive from an adult in good health.

V and J are TRBV5-6 and TRBJ1-1; D is unclear. Germline V CDR1 and CDR2: SGHDT, YYEEEE. CDR3 length equals 13 residues. V was pared by 4 bases and J by 1 base, with 8 bases between. The CDR3 loop reads CASSRGRNTEAFF. The CDR3 coding sequence is TGTGCCAGCAGCCGCGGAAGGAACACTGAAGCTTTCTTT.

The chain combines TRBV7-2 with TRBJ2-7; the D gene could be TRBD1 or TRBD2 (6 bases each). Germline CDR1 SGHTA, CDR2 FQGNSA. V was cut by 6 bases and J by 0 bases, with 12 bases left in between. CDR3 length equals 14 residues. CDR3 residues: CASSSGGLSYEQYF. For the CDR3, the DNA is TGTGCCAGCAGTTCCGGGGGCCTCTCCTACGAGCAGTACTTC.

The rearrangement uses TRBV30 and TRBJ2-7; D is possibly TRBD1 (7 bases). The CDR3 loop spans 13 amino acids. Trimming shortened V by 7 bases and J by 3 bases, and 16 bases separated the two germline ends. Germline lookup yields CDR1 GTSNPN and CDR2 SVGIG (reference sequence). The CDR3 region is CAYQGGSIYEQYF. The CDR3 nucleotides read TGTGCCTACCAGGGGGGTTCAATCTACGAGCAGTACTTC.

The rearrangement links TRBV19 to TRBJ2-1, with TRBD2 matching 11 bases. Germline CDR1 reads LNHDA; CDR2 reads SQIVND (reference sequence). Trimming cost V 5 bases and J 3 bases; bases outside gene matches: 9. The CDR3 length is 17 residues. CDR3 bases: TGTGCCAGTAGTCTGGAGACTAGCGGGAATAACTACAATGAGCAGTTCTTC. Translation gives CASSLETSGNNYNEQFF.

This clone was seen only once. The chain is built from TRBV14 and TRBJ2-3; D call uncertain. The CDR3 totals 12 residues. V was pared by 2 bases and J by 8 bases, with 8 bases between. From germline, CDR1 is SGHDN and CDR2 FVKESK. CDR3 sequence: CASSQSGRTQYF. The CDR3 DNA is TGTGCCAGCAGCCAATCCGGGCGTACGCAGTATTTT.

The V gene is TRBV19, the J gene TRBJ2-1, with a tentative D call TRBD1 (5 bases). The V end lost 4 bases, the J end lost 0 bases, and 13 bases lay between the germline ends. Germline CDR1 and CDR2: LNHDA and SQIVND (reference sequence). This CDR3 contains 16 residues. CDR3 nucleotides: TGTGCCAGTAGTAAGGGGCAGGTAGTCTCCTACAATGAGCAGTTCTTC. Encoded protein: CASSKGQVVSYNEQFF.

J is TRBJ1-6 and V is TRBV5-6; perhaps TRBD1 as D (5 bases). With 4 bases removed from V and 10 bases from J, the gap between germline ends came to 18 bases. The length of the CDR3 is 15 residues. Germline assignment: CDR1 SGHDT and CDR2 YYEEEE. DNA of the CDR3: TGTGCCAGCAGCCCCAATTATGGGGGGAACTCACCCCTCCACTTT. This gives the protein CASSPNYGGNSPLHF. Full variable domain (missing parts from reference TRBV5-6 and TRBJ1-6): DAGVTQSPTHLIKTRGQQVTLRCSPKSGHDTVSWYQQALGQGPQFIFQYYEEEERQRGNFPDRFSGHQFPNYSSELNVNALLLGDSALYLCASSPNYGGNSPLHFGNGTRLTVT.

CDR3 sequence: CASSRGADTQYF. CDR3 in DNA: TGTGCCAGCAGTCGGGGGGCAGATACGCAGTATTTT. The chain combines TRBV27 with TRBJ2-3; 7 bases match TRBD2. Germline CDR1 is MNHEY and CDR2 is SMNVEV (reference sequence). Trimming cost V 5 bases and J 4 bases; bases outside gene matches: 0. The length of the CDR3 is 12 residues.

The chain carries TRBV18 and TRBJ2-2; D is unclear. Germline V gene sequence: CDR1 KGHSH, CDR2 LQKENI. There are 13 residues in the CDR3. Between the trimmed V and J ends, which lost 3 bases and 4 bases, there was a span of 6 bases. The CDR3 nucleotides read TGTGCCAGCTCACCCTCCATCACCGGGGAGCTGTTTTTT. Protein product: CASSPSITGELFF. Full variable domain (rest looked up from reference TRBV18 and TRBJ2-2): NAGVMQNPRHLVRRRGQEARLRCSPMKGHSHVYWYRQLPEEGLKFMVYLQKENIIDESGMPKERFSAEFPKEGPSILRIQQVVRGDSAAYFCASSPSITGELFFGEGSRLTVL.

The chain combines TRBV6-5 with TRBJ1-2, with D perhaps matching TRBD1 (6 bases). The germline gives CDR1 MNHEY, CDR2 SVGAGI. Deletions cut 2 bases from V and 11 bases from J, with 12 bases between. This CDR3 has 12 amino acids. The CDR3: CASSYGGGGYTF. CDR3 DNA: TGTGCCAGCAGTTACGGGGGCGGAGGGTACACCTTC.

J is TRBJ1-1 and V is TRBV3-1 (or the pseudogene TRBV3-2); D not resolved. This CDR3 is built from 12 residues. The V end was cut by 2 bases, the J end by 8 bases, with 9 bases between. In germline, CDR1 is LGHDT, CDR2 YNNKEL (reference sequence). For the CDR3, the DNA is TGTGCCAGCAGCCAACTGACCCAAGAAGCTTTCTTT. Protein sequence: CASSQLTQEAFF.

This clone has only one observation. This rearrangement joins TRBV19 to TRBJ2-7, with 10 bases fitting TRBD1. J lost 6 bases, V lost 7 bases, and 9 bases had no gene match. Germline V gene data show CDR1 as LNHDA and CDR2 as SQIVND (reference sequence). There are 14 residues in the CDR3. The CDR3 nucleotides read TGTGCCAGTACCTACCGGGACAGGGGTGGCGAGCAGTACTTC. This translates into CASTYRDRGGEQYF.

V usage is TRBV18 and J usage is TRBJ1-2; tentative D call: TRBD1 (6 bases). V dropped 2 bases and J dropped 6 bases, with 13 bases sitting between them. The germline gives CDR1 KGHSH, CDR2 LQKENI. The CDR3 length is 14 residues. CDR3 sequence: CASSPTGTWDGYTF. CDR3 nucleotide sequence: TGTGCCAGCTCACCAACCGGGACATGGGATGGCTACACCTTC.

The V call is TRBV28, the J call TRBJ1-6; D unresolved. Between the trimmed V and J ends, which lost 1 base and 11 bases, there was a span of 12 bases. The CDR3 is 14 amino acids. Germline-derived CDR1 and CDR2 are MDHEN and SYDVKM. The CDR3 spells CASSLYVVGTPLHF. The CDR3 nucleotides are TGTGCCAGCAGTTTATACGTTGTGGGGACACCCCTCCACTTT.

J is TRBJ1-1 and V is TRBV30, with 9 nucleotides matching TRBD1. The germline V gene has CDR1 GTSNPN and CDR2 SVGIG (reference sequence). Losses at the gene ends were 5 bases for V and 3 bases for J; bases not matched to a gene: 10. The CDR3 sequence is 15 residues long. The CDR3 DNA reads as TGTGCCTGGGGAAAATTCCGGGACAGGGACACTGAAGCTTTCTTT. It translates to CAWGKFRDRDTEAFF.

This rearrangement joins TRBV13 to TRBJ1-1; D possibly corresponds to TRBD1 (5 bases). Germline loops: CDR1 PRHDT, CDR2 FYEKMQ (reference sequence). V was shortened by 0 bases and J by 8 bases, with 7 bases between the two germline ends. The CDR3 spans 12 residues. The CDR3 reads CASSLGAGEAFF. CDR3 coding DNA: TGTGCCAGCAGCTTAGGGGCAGGGGAAGCTTTCTTT. Full variable domain (rest looked up from reference TRBV13 and TRBJ1-1): AAGVIQSPRHLIKEKRETATLKCYPIPRHDTVYWYQQGPGQDPQFLISFYEKMQSDKGSIPDRFSAQQFSDYHSELNMSSLELGDSALYFCASSLGAGEAFFGQGTRLTVV.

This clone was found once. The chain links TRBV27 to TRBJ2-1, with D perhaps TRBD1 (6 bases). This CDR3 region has 15 residues. V was shortened by 5 bases and J by 7 bases, with 18 bases between the two germline ends. The germline gives CDR1 MNHEY, CDR2 SMNVEV (reference sequence). For the CDR3, the DNA is TGTGCCAGCAGTCCATCGACTTCCGGACAGAATGAGCAGTTCTTC. Translating gives CASSPSTSGQNEQFF.

The rearrangement joins TRBV18 to TRBJ2-7; 8 nucleotides line up with TRBD2. Germline loops: CDR1 KGHSH, CDR2 LQKENI. This CDR3 has 16 amino acids. The trim removed 2 bases at V and 7 bases at J, leaving 13 bases unmatched. CDR3 sequence: CASSPKGGGPSGEQYF. DNA of the CDR3: TGTGCCAGCTCACCAAAAGGCGGGGGGCCTTCTGGGGAGCAGTACTTC.

This clone has only one observation. The chain has TRBV5-4 and TRBJ1-2; D call uncertain. Trimming took off 0 bases at V and 4 bases at J, with 7 bases between the two ends. This CDR3 comprises 13 residues. CDR1 and CDR2 from the germline V gene are SGHNT and YYREEE (reference sequence). CDR3 nucleotides: TGTGCCAGCAGCTTGGCGCGTGGCTATGGCTACACCTTC. Translated, it gives CASSLARGYGYTF.

This chain connects TRBV6-4 to TRBJ1-1, with 9 bases that match TRBD1. CDR3 length equals 16 residues. Trimming at V came to 4 bases and at J to 4 bases, leaving 10 bases not matched to a gene. Germline V gene data show CDR1 as MRHNA and CDR2 as SNTAGT. The CDR3 coding sequence is TGTGCCAGCAGTGCTTTGGACAGGGGAGGGGTCACTGAAGCTTTCTTT. This translates into CASSALDRGGVTEAFF.

The chain joins TRBV9 to TRBJ1-4; D possibly corresponds to TRBD1 (6 bases). Looked up from germline, CDR1 is SGDLS and CDR2 is YYNGEE. Trimming took 3 bases from V and 7 from J, leaving 13 bases between them. This CDR3 is 14 amino acids long. CDR3 in amino acids: CASSGGQEGEKLFF. CDR3 coding DNA: TGTGCCAGCAGCGGGGGGCAGGAAGGTGAAAAACTGTTTTTT.

The chain uses TRBV6-2 or TRBV6-3 and TRBJ2-7; possibly TRBD2 for D (6 bases). Germline CDR1 is MNHEY and CDR2 is SVGEGT. The CDR3 is made up of 18 amino acids. Trimming pared 5 bases from V and 2 bases from J, leaving 25 bases between. The CDR3 nucleotides read TGTGCCAGCAGTACCCCCACCGAGAAGCGGGCCCCCACCTACGAGCAGTACTTC. The encoded protein is CASSTPTEKRAPTYEQYF.

This clone was counted once. CDR3 sequence reads: CASRSGQGASGTEAFF. As DNA, the CDR3 is TGCGCCAGCAGATCGGGACAGGGGGCAAGTGGCACTGAAGCTTTCTTT. The V and J genes are TRBV4-1 and TRBJ1-1; 12 bases fit TRBD1. The CDR3 has 16 residues. Losses at the gene ends were 6 bases for V and 4 bases for J; bases not matched to a gene: 9. CDR1 is MGHRA, CDR2 YSYEKL, per germline.

CDR3 DNA: TGCAGCTTGTCGGGGGAGCGGGAGGGCGGACTGACAGATACGCAGTATTTT. This gives the protein CSLSGEREGGLTDTQYF. This chain links TRBV29-1 with TRBJ2-3, with 10 bases aligning to TRBD2. Germline V gene data show CDR1 as SQVTM and CDR2 as ANQGSEA. This CDR3 is built from 17 residues. Trimming took 8 bases from V and 3 from J; bases not matched to a gene: 17.

This sequence joins TRBV28 and TRBJ2-7; maybe TRBD2 (6 bases). V lost 2 bases and J lost 3, with 35 bases in between. CDR1 is MDHEN and CDR2 is SYDVKM in the germline V gene. The CDR3 extends over 22 amino acids. CDR3 DNA sequence: TGTGCCAGCAGTTTAAGCCCACCCCGTTTGTCGGGGAGGTGGTTATGGATCTACGAGCAGTACTTC. This codes for CASSLSPPRLSGRWLWIYEQYF.

The rearrangement links TRBV4-2 to TRBJ1-3; 7 nucleotides align to TRBD1. There are 17 residues in the CDR3. Looked up from germline, CDR1 is LGHNA and CDR2 is YNFKEQ. Losses at the gene ends were 2 bases for V and 2 bases for J; bases not matched to a gene: 9. The CDR3 bases are TGTGCCAGCAGCCAAAAAACAGGGGCAGGAGCTGGAAACACCATATATTTT. Translation: CASSQKTGAGAGNTIYF.

This clone was detected a few times. The chain links TRBV28 to TRBJ1-5; TRBD1 is a possible D gene (5 bases). Per germline, CDR1 MDHEN and CDR2 SYDVKM. Trimming pared 7 bases from V and 1 base from J, leaving 17 bases between. CDR3 size: 16 residues. The CDR3 nucleotides are TGTGCCAGCACTAATATTCGGGAGGGGAGCAATCAGCCCCAGCATTTT. This codes for CASTNIREGSNQPQHF.